These T cell receptor beta chains were read from a single sample in a study of blood T cells in healthy people across ages. One entry per CDR3 protein results from TCRdb running MiXCR on the 5' RACE reads. The sample records about 930,000 distinct CDR3 sequences, 25% to 30% being singletons. These data also featured in a second study, about T cells of mothers and their children.

Input material: blood. Receptors originate from a woman in her thirties or forties in good health. Each CDR3 is given with its conserved first and last residue. D genes are given only for firm matches. Clone size appears in some rows only: once, few, many, or a class for an expanded clone.

abundance,j_gene,v_gene,d_gene,CDR3nt,CDR3aa
NA,TRBJ2-5,TRBV12-3/TRBV12-4,TRBD1,TGTGCCAGCAGTACATTGGGACAGGGGGCATGGGAGACCCAGTACTTC,CASSTLGQGAWETQYF
few,TRBJ2-6,TRBV5-1,NA,TGCGCCAGCAGCTTTAGGACAGCTGGGGCCAACGTCCTGACTTTC,CASSFRTAGANVLTF
few,TRBJ2-3,TRBV27,TRBD1,TGTGCCAGCAGGACAGGGGTGCCAGATACGCAGTATTTT,CASRTGVPDTQYF
NA,TRBJ2-7,TRBV20-1,TRBD2,TGCAGTGCGGTGACTAGCGGGGCCTCCTACGAGCAGTACTTC,CSAVTSGASYEQYF
NA,TRBJ1-1,TRBV12-3/TRBV12-4,TRBD1,TGTGCCAGCAGTCAGGACAGGGCCTCTCTGAACACTGAAGCTTTCTTT,CASSQDRASLNTEAFF
many,TRBJ2-5,TRBV12-3/TRBV12-4,TRBD1,TGTGCCAGCAGTTTAGGGGACAGCCAAGAGACCCAGTACTTC,CASSLGDSQETQYF
few,TRBJ2-7,TRBV15,TRBD2,TGTGCCACCAGCAGAGATAGGACTAGCGGGCTCTACGAGCAGTACTTC,CATSRDRTSGLYEQYF
many,TRBJ2-1,TRBV15,TRBD1,TGTGCCACCAGCAGAGATGGGGACAGGGCCTACAATGAGCAGTTCTTC,CATSRDGDRAYNEQFF
many,TRBJ2-5,TRBV7-2,NA,TGTGCCAGCAGCGAACAGCGCCAAGAGACCCAGTACTTC,CASSEQRQETQYF
few,TRBJ2-5,TRBV7-3,NA,TGTGCCAGCAGCTCGATGGGACCTCAGGGAGAGACCCAGTACTTC,CASSSMGPQGETQYF
NA,TRBJ2-2,TRBV5-6,NA,TGTGCCAGCAGCTTGGCGGCCAGGGTAAACACCGGGGAGCTGTTTTTT,CASSLAARVNTGELFF